These 19 T cell receptor beta chains were sequenced from one sample in a study of technical replicates of blood from four donors. TCRdb keeps only in-frame clones here, not all; method: immunoSEQ multiplex PCR. This table holds over 70,000 clones, about 96% found once. Sequencing was done on a sample of T cells isolated from PBMCs. These TCRs come from a human donor in good health.

This chain joins TRBV5-4 and TRBJ2-1; TRBD1 aligns across 12 bases. The length of the CDR3 is 13 residues. V gave up 10 bases and J gave up 8 bases; unmatched junction bases: 7. Germline assignment: CDR1 SGHNT and CDR2 YYREEE (reference sequence). This CDR3 reads CAGRDRGHDEQFF. CDR3 bases: TGTGCCGGACGGGACAGGGGGCACGATGAGCAGTTCTTC.

The chain carries TRBV14 and TRBJ2-1; D is possibly TRBD2 (6 bases). Germline V gives CDR1 SGHDN, CDR2 FVKESK. V lost 1 base and J 6 bases, leaving 13 bases between the germline ends. This CDR3 contains 15 residues. The CDR3 spells CASSQAQWGLNEQFF. CDR3 nucleotides: TGTGCCAGCAGCCAAGCACAGTGGGGACTCAATGAGCAGTTCTTC.

This clone was seen only once. The chain combines TRBV2 with TRBJ1-3, with D perhaps TRBD1 (6 bases). The CDR3 covers 14 residues. V lost 2 bases to trimming and J lost 1 base, with 6 bases between them. Germline V gene sequence: CDR1 SNHLY, CDR2 FYNNEI. The CDR3 spells CASSETGSGNTIYF. CDR3 DNA: TGTGCCAGCAGTGAAACAGGGTCTGGAAACACCATATATTTT.

This sequence joins TRBV6-5 and TRBJ2-5; D is undetermined. V dropped 8 bases and J dropped 0 bases, with 7 bases sitting between them. Per germline, CDR1 MNHEY and CDR2 SVGAGI. CDR3 length equals 12 residues. CDR3 in DNA: TGTGCCAGCTCCAGGCACCAAGAGACCCAGTACTTC. Its protein product is CASSRHQETQYF.

The chain joins TRBV30 to TRBJ1-2; D gene uncertain. Trimming removed 1 base at V and 8 bases at J, with 8 bases between. The CDR3 is 11 amino acids. Germline assignment: CDR1 GTSNPN and CDR2 SVGIG (reference sequence). The chain's CDR3 is CAWSASGGYTF. The CDR3 DNA follows: TGTGCCTGGAGTGCCTCGGGAGGCTACACCTTC.

This clone was seen only once. This chain connects TRBV9 to TRBJ2-7; D unresolved. This CDR3 is built from 13 residues. V lost 4 bases and J 4 bases, leaving 12 bases between the germline ends. CDR1 and CDR2 (germline): SGDLS, YYNGEE. The CDR3 coding sequence is TGTGCCAGCAGCCTCAACCCCAGATACGAGCAGTACTTC. Its translation: CASSLNPRYEQYF.

A single count supports this clone. V gene TRBV11-3 combines with J gene TRBJ2-2, with a possible D match to TRBD2 (6 bases). Looked up from germline, CDR1 is SGHNT and CDR2 is YENEEA. The CDR3 totals 14 residues. V was clipped by 1 base and J by 7 bases, with 10 bases between them. The CDR3 region has the DNA TGTGCCAGCAGCTTAGTAGCGCGGGACGGGGAGCTGTTTTTT. This codes for CASSLVARDGELFF.

The V and J genes are TRBV7-8 and TRBJ2-3; D remains ambiguous. Germline lookup yields CDR1 SGHVS and CDR2 FQNEAQ. The CDR3 covers 15 residues. Trimming stripped 7 bases from V and 1 base from J, with 15 bases between. CDR3 coding DNA: TGTGCCAGCAAGTCCCTCGAGAGCGGCACAGATACGCAGTATTTT. This codes for CASKSLESGTDTQYF. Complete variable domain (other parts from reference TRBV7-8 and TRBJ2-3): GAGVSQSPRYKVAKRGQDVALRCDPISGHVSLFWYQQALGQGPEFLTYFQNEAQLDKSGLPSDRFFAERPEGSVSTLKIQRTQQEDSAVYLCASKSLESGTDTQYFGPGTRLTVL.

In its sample, this clone was seen once. V is TRBV7-2 and J is TRBJ2-1; D perhaps matches TRBD1 (6 bases). Germline V CDR1 and CDR2: SGHTA, FQGNSA. The CDR3 totals 12 residues. With 3 bases removed from V and 15 bases from J, the gap between germline ends came to 15 bases. The chain's CDR3 is CASSFPARGRFF. In nucleotides, the CDR3 is TGTGCCAGCAGCTTCCCTGCCAGGGGTCGGTTCTTC.

The chain links TRBV11-2 to TRBJ1-5; no clear D gene. Germline V CDR1 and CDR2: SGHAT, FQNNGV. CDR3 length equals 14 residues. Trimming shortened V by 1 base and J by 4 bases, and 8 bases separated the two germline ends. The CDR3 DNA follows: TGTGCCAGCAGCTTAGGGGGAGCAAATCAGCCCCAGCATTTT. It codes for CASSLGGANQPQHF. Filled out from reference TRBV11-2 and TRBJ1-5, the complete variable domain reads EAGVAQSPRYKIIEKRQSVAFWCNPISGHATLYWYQQILGQGPKLLIQFQNNGVVDDSQLPKDRFSAERLKGVDSTLKIQPAKLEDSAVYLCASSLGGANQPQHFGDGTRLSIL.

This sequence joins TRBV6-5 and TRBJ1-5; 7 positions agree with TRBD1. V trimming: 6 bases; J trimming: 10 bases; junction bases outside the gene matches: 3. CDR1 MNHEY and CDR2 SVGAGI come from the germline V gene. This CDR3 is built from 11 residues. CDR3 nucleotide sequence: TGTGCCAGCAGCTCAGGGGGTCCCCAGCATTTT. Protein product: CASSSGGPQHF.

V and J are TRBV6-5 and TRBJ2-5; D possibly corresponds to TRBD2 (5 bases). The V gene's germline CDR1 is MNHEY and CDR2 SVGAGI. The CDR3 spans 12 residues. V shed 6 bases and J shed 5 bases, with 10 bases lying between them. CDR3 loop: CASSTRGETQYF. CDR3 DNA: TGTGCCAGCAGCACTCGAGGGGAGACCCAGTACTTC.

The chain's CDR3 is CASLGGGYTEAFF. CDR3 DNA sequence: TGTGCCTCCCTAGGAGGGGGCTACACTGAAGCTTTCTTT. The V gene is TRBV27, the J gene TRBJ1-1; TRBD1 matches 7 bases. The junction had 9 bases not matched to a gene; V was cut back by 11 bases and J by 3 bases. The CDR3 consists of 13 residues. Germline-derived CDR1 and CDR2 are MNHEY and SMNVEV (reference sequence).

V is TRBV19 and J is TRBJ2-7, with D maybe TRBD2 (6 bases). Trimming stripped 6 bases from V and 3 bases from J, with 15 bases between. The CDR3 consists of 14 residues. Germline values: CDR1 LNHDA, CDR2 SQIVND (reference sequence). The CDR3 loop reads CASSGGTLDYEQYF. CDR3 nucleotide sequence: TGTGCCAGTAGCGGCGGGACTCTGGACTACGAGCAGTACTTC.

The chain links TRBV6-5 to TRBJ2-7; D possibly corresponds to TRBD1 (6 bases). V was pared by 4 bases and J by 3 bases, with 10 bases between. CDR3 length: 13 residues. CDR1 and CDR2 from the germline V gene are MNHEY and SVGAGI. The CDR3 reads CASSFLQGYEQYF. Written as DNA, the CDR3 is TGTGCCAGCAGTTTCTTACAGGGCTACGAGCAGTACTTC.

The rearrangement uses TRBV28 and TRBJ1-3; maybe TRBD1 (5 bases). The CDR3 is made up of 14 amino acids. Trimming stripped 2 bases from V and 3 bases from J, with 8 bases between. CDR1 and CDR2 (germline): MDHEN, SYDVKM. The CDR3 spells CASSLGGYGNTIYF. The CDR3 DNA is TGTGCCAGCAGTTTAGGGGGGTATGGAAACACCATATATTTT.

This clone was counted a single time. The chain uses TRBV5-8 and TRBJ1-2; D not certain. CDR3 length: 13 amino acids. CDR1 and CDR2 from the germline V gene are SGHTS and YDEGEE. Trimming left V 0 bases short and J 5 bases short, with 8 bases between. This CDR3 reads CASSLAAGYGYTF. CDR3 bases: TGTGCCAGCAGCTTGGCGGCAGGTTATGGCTACACCTTC.

The J gene is TRBJ2-1, the V gene TRBV5-1; 8 nucleotides agree with TRBD1. The CDR3 runs to 16 residues. The V gene's germline CDR1 is SGHRS and CDR2 YFSETQ. The V gene end was trimmed by 4 bases and the J gene end by 2 bases; junction bases not matched to a gene: 8. The DNA of the CDR3 is TGCGCCAGCAGCCGCCTCAACAGGGGGGCCTACAATGAGCAGTTCTTC. Amino acids: CASSRLNRGAYNEQFF.

V usage is TRBV5-1 and J usage is TRBJ2-2; 10 bases are shared with TRBD1. V dropped 2 bases and J dropped 4; count of bases not matched to a gene: 2. The CDR3 length is 15 residues. Looked up from germline, CDR1 is SGHRS and CDR2 is YFSETQ. The CDR3 region has the DNA TGCGCCAGCAGCTTAGGGACAGGGGTCACCGGGGAGCTGTTTTTT. Translation gives CASSLGTGVTGELFF.